The clone carrying this T cell receptor (beta chain) was picked up one time. What it binds is not known. The CDR3 extends over 12 amino acids. Deletions cut 3 bases from V and 6 bases from J, with 9 bases between. This sample was included in a study of T cell responses to AZD1222 COVID-19 vaccine. The method was immunoSEQ multiplex PCR; TCRdb's version includes in-frame clones alone and lacks a portion of them. This repertoire shows about 120,000 clones, 88% found once; its top ten account for about 3.5%. Study results and limitations: Among the donors, most were white British and more were female, and clonal diversity was possibly underestimated. Just a handful of people given AZD1222 tested seropositive at baseline.

This TCR was sampled from an adult in good health. V and J are TRBV12-3 or TRBV12-4 and TRBJ2-7; D is unresolved. The sequenced sample was peripheral blood, obtained on day 0 of AZD1222 vaccination. In DNA, the CDR3 is TGTGCCAGCAGTTTTTCCCCTGGCGAGCAGTACTTC. This gives the protein CASSFSPGEQYF.